The source of this TCR beta chain is a study of CD8 T cells in ankylosing spondylitis. This clonotype was observed a few times. Its antigen is not identified. Study outcomes and limitations: Disease-linked clones, CD8+, were relatively rare in peripheral blood. Matched ankylosing spondylitis synovial fluid reportedly contained a significantly enriched population of disease-linked clones. What appeared characteristic of ankylosing spondylitis blood was a TCR beta motif of 7 or 8 highly homologous variants.

The CDR3 contains 16 residues. V was pared by 3 bases and J by 2 bases, with 4 bases of the junction left unmatched. Germline CDR1 WNHNN, CDR2 SYGVQD (reference sequence). The TCR beta libraries were generated through quantitative 5'-RACE incorporating molecular barcodes. In TCRdb, the 5' RACE reads were re-called with MiXCR into one record per CDR3 protein. The top ten hold around 4% of the sample, which has fewer than 200,000 distinct CDR3 sequences, about 20% seen once. The chain carries TRBV10-1 and TRBJ2-3; 11 nucleotides align to TRBD2. The specimen was blood, either unsorted or a sorted T cell fraction (not recorded which). The source of this sequence is a male donor aged 10-30 years with ankylosing spondylitis or in good health (not recorded which). The CDR3 DNA is TGCGCCAGCAGTGAACCTAGCGGGGGGAACACAGATACGCAGTATTTT. This sequence encodes CASSEPSGGNTDTQYF.